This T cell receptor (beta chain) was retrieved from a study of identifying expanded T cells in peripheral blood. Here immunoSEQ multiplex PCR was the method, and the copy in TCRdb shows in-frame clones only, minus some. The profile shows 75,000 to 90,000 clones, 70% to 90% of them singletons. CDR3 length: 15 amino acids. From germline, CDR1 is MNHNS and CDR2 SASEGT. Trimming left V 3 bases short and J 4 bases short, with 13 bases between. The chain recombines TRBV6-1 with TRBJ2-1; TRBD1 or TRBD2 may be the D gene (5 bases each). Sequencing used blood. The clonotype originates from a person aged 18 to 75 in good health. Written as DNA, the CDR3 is TGTGCCAGCAGTGAGGGGGACCGAAGATACAATGAGCAGTTCTTC. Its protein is CASSEGDRRYNEQFF.